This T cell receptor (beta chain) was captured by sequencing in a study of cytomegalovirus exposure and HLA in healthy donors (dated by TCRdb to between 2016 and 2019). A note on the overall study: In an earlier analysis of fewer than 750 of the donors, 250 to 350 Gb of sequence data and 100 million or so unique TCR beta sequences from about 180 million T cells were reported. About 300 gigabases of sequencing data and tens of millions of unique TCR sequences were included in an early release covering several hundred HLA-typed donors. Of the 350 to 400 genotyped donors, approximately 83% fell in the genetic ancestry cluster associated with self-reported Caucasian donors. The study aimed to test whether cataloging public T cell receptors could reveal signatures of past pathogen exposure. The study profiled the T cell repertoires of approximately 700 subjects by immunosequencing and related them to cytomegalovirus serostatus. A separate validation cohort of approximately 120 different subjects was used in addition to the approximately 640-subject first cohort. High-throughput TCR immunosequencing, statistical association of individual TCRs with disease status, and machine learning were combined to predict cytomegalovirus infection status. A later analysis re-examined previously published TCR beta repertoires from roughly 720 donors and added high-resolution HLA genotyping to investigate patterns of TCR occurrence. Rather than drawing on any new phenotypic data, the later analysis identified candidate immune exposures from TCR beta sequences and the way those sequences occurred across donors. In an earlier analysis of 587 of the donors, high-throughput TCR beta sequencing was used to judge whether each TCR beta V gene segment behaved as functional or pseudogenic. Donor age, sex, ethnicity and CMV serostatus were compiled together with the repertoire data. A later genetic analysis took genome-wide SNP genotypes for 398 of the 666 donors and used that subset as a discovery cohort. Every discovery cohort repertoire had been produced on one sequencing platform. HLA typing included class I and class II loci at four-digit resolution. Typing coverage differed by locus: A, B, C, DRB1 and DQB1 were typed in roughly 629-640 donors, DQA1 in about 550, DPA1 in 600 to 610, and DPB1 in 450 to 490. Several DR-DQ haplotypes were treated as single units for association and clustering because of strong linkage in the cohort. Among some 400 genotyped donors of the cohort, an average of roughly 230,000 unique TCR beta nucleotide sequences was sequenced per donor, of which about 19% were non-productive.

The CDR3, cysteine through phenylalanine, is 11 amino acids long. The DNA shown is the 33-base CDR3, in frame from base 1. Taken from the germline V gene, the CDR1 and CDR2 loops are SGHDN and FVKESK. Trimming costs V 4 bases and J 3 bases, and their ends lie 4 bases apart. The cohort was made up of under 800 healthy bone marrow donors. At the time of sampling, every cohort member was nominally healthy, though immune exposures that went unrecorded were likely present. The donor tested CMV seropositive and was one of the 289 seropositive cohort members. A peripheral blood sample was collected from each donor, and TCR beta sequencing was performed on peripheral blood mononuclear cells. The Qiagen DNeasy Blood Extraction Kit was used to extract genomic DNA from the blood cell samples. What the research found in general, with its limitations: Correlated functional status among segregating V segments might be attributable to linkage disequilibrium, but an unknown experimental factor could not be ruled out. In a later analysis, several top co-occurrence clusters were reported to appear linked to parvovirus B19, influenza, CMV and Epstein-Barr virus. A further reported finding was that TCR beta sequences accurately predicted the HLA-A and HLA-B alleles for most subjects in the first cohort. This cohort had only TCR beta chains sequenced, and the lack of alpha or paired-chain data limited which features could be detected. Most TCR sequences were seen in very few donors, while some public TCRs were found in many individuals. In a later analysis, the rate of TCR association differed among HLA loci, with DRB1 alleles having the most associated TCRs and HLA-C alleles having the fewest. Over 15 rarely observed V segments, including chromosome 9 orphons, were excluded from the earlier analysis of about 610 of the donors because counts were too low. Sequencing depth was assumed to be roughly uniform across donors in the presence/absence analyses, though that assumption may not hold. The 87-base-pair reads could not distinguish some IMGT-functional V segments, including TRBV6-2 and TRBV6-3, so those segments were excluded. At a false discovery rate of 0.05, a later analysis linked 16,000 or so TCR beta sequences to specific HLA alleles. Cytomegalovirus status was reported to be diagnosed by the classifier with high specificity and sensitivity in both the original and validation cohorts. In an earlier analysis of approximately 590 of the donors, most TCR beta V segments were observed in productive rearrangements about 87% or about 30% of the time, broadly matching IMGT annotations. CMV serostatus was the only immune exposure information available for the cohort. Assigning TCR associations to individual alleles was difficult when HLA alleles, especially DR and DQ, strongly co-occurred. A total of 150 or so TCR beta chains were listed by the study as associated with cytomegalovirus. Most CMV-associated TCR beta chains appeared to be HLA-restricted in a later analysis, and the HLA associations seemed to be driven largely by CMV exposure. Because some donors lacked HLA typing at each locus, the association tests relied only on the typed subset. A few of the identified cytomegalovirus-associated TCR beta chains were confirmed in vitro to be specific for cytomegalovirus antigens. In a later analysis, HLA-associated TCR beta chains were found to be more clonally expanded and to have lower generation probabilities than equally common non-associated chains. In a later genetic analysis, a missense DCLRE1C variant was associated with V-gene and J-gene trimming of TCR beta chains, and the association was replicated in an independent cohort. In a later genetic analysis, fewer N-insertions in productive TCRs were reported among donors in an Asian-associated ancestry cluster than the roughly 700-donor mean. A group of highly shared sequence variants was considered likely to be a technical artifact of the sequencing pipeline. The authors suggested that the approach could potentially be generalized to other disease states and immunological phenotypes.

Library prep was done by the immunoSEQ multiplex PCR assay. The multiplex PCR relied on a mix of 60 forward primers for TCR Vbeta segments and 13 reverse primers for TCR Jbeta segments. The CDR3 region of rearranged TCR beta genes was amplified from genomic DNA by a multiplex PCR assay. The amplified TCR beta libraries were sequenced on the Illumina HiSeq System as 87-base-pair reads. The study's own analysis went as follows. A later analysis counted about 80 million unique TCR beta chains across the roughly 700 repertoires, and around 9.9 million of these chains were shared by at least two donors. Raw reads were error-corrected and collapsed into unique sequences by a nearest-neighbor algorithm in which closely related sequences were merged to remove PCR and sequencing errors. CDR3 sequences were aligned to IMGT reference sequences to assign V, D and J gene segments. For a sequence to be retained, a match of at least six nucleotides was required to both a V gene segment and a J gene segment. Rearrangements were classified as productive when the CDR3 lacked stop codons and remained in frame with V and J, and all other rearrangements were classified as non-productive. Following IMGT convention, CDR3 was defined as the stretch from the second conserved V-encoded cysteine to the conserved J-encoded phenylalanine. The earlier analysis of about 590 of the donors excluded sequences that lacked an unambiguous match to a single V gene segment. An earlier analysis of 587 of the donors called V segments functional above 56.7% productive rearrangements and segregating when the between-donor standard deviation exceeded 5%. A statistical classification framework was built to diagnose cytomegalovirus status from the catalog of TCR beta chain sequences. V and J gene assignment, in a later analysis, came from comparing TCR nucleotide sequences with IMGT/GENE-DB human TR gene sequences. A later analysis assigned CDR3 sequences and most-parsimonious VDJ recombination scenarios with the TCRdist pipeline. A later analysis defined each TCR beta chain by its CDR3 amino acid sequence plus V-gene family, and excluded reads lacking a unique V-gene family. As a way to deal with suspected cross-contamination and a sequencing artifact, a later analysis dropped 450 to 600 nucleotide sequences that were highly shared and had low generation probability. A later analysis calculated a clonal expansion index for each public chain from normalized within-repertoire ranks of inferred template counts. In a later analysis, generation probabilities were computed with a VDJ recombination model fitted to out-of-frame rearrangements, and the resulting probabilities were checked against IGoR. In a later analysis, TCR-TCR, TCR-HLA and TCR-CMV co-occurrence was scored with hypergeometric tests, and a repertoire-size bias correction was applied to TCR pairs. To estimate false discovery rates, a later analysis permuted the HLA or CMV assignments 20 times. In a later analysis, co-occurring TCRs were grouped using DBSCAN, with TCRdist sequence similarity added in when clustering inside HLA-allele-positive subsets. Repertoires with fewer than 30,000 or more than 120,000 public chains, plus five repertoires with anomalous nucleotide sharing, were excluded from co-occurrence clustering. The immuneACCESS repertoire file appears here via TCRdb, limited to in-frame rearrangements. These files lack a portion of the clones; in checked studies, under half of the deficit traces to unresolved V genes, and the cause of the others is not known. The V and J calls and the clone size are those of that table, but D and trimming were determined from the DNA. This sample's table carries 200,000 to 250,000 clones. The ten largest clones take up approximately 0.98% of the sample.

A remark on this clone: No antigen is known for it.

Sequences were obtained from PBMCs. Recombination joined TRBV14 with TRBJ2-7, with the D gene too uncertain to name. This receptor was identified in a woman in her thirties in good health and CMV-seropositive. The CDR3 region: CASSLNYEQYF. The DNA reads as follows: TGTGCCAGCAGCCTTAACTACGAGCAGTACTTC.